These 3 T cell receptor beta chains originate from one sample sequenced in a study of beta chain features in type 1 diabetes. Sequencing targeted expressed TCRB transcripts, as all isolated RNA had been reverse transcribed. TCRdb's copy holds only in-frame clones and misses some; the assay was immunoSEQ multiplex PCR. This sample has about 350,000 clones, with 15% to 20% found just once. Material: naive CD4+ T cells from blood. These receptors all stem from a woman under 30 in good health.

The chain links TRBV29-1 to TRBJ2-2; 14 nucleotides align to TRBD2. Germline values: CDR1 SQVTM, CDR2 ANQGSEA. Trimming took 6 bases from V and 6 from J; bases not matched to a gene: 9. CDR3 length equals 16 residues. DNA of the CDR3: TGCAGCGTCTCCGGGACTAGCGGGAGCTGGGCCGGGGAGCTGTTTTTT. Translation: CSVSGTSGSWAGELFF.

The V gene is TRBV7-9, the J gene TRBJ2-2, with D possibly TRBD2 on 5 matching bases. From germline, CDR1 is SEHNR and CDR2 FQNEAQ (reference sequence). Trimming stripped 2 bases from V and 4 bases from J, with 14 bases between. CDR3 size: 16 residues. CDR3 DNA sequence: TGTGCCAGCAGCTTACGGGGTCCTACCTCCACCGGGGAGCTGTTTTTT. It codes for CASSLRGPTSTGELFF.

In its sample, this clone was seen a few times. The chain uses TRBV5-5 and TRBJ2-5, with 7 nucleotides matching TRBD2. The germline V gene encodes CDR1 SGHKS and CDR2 YYEKEE (reference sequence). J was trimmed by 5 bases and V by 4 bases; bases with no gene match: 14. The CDR3 runs to 16 residues. CDR3 sequence (DNA): TGTGCCAGCAGCCCAAACGCTCTAGCGGTAGGGGAGACCCAGTACTTC. Translated, it gives CASSPNALAVGETQYF.